This note documents a single TCR beta chain sequence. This specimen belongs to a study of shared clonotypes between healthy human individuals. This CDR3 contains 15 residues. Trimming removed 0 bases from V and 7 bases from J, with 12 bases in between. From germline, CDR1 is MNHEY and CDR2 SMNVEV (reference sequence). Adults of Caucasian background living in Nashville, Tennessee made up all donors. Sorted-subset replicate PCRs used around 200 ng of genomic DNA. This amount corresponded to 30,000 to 35,000 T cell genomes. Assay: immunoSEQ multiplex PCR; the TCRdb copy retains only in-frame clones and omits some. The sample gives about 1 million clones, 65% to 75% of which show up once; nearly 1.5% is in the top ten.

V is TRBV27 and J is TRBJ1-4, with D possibly matching TRBD1 (5 bases). The origin of this receptor is a young man in good health. The sequencing input was memory CD4+ T cells sorted from blood. Subset in this sample: CD45RA-negative fraction. In DNA, the CDR3 is TGTGCCAGCAGTTTATCGGGCAGGGTGGCTGAAAAACTGTTTTTT. This codes for CASSLSGRVAEKLFF.